This T cell receptor beta chain was identified during a study of immune evolution from preneoplasia to lung adenocarcinoma. General study findings and limits: Later-stage lesions appeared to have more T cells, more diversity, less clonality. From normal lung to invasive adenocarcinoma, top clone frequencies appeared to decrease.

With regard to this clone: Its antigen is unidentified.

Assay: immunoSEQ multiplex PCR; the TCRdb copy retains only in-frame clones and omits some. The sample shows some 9,000 clones, 75% to 90% of them seen only once. Between about 2014 and 2018, patients underwent resection in Japan or China. Premalignant or tumor cells were enriched by macro-dissection after pathologic assessment. The CDR3 is 12 amino acids. Trimming removed 3 bases from V and 7 bases from J, with 10 bases in between. The germline CDR1 and CDR2 sequences are SNHLY and FYNNEI. The receptor's source is an older person with lung adenocarcinoma. The sample comprised FFPE lung adenocarcinoma in situ tissue. This chain joins TRBV2 and TRBJ2-7; unclear D gene. The DNA of the CDR3 is TGTGCCAGCAGTGATGGGTTCGGGGAGCAGTACTTC. Translating it yields CASSDGFGEQYF.